These 3 T cell receptor beta chains share one sample of origin, sequenced in a study of T cells in Graves' hyperthyroidism and ophthalmopathy. There were TCR beta CDR3 regions amplified from RNA transcripts. HTBI primers were the set used in a first-round RT-PCR of the TCR CDR3. Each CDR3 protein gets one entry after TCRdb re-called the multiplex PCR reads with MiXCR. Among about 500,000 distinct CDR3 sequences listed, roughly a sixth were seen once. Sequencing was carried out using blood. The receptors derive from a woman in her late teens or twenties with Graves' hyperthyroidism.

This clonotype was observed many times. This chain uses TRBV18 with TRBJ2-7; D unclear. The CDR3 is 14 amino acids. Germline loops: CDR1 KGHSH, CDR2 LQKENI. V was pared by 0 bases and J by 6 bases, with 12 bases between. CDR3 DNA sequence: TGTGCCAGCTCACCACCGGGATTCGGCGGCGAGCAGTACTTC. It encodes CASSPPGFGGEQYF.

The V and J genes are TRBV20-1 and TRBJ1-5, with D unresolved. The CDR3 spans 15 residues. The germline V gene has CDR1 DFQATT and CDR2 SNEGSKA (reference sequence). V gave up 0 bases and J gave up 0 bases, with 9 bases separating them. The CDR3, as DNA: TGCAGTGCTAGAGATAGGCAGTCTAGCAATCAGCCCCAGCATTTT. This sequence encodes CSARDRQSSNQPQHF.

This clonotype was seen at least ten times. The J gene is TRBJ1-2, the V gene TRBV30; no firm D call. Trimming stripped 0 bases from V and 12 bases from J, with 17 bases between. The length of the CDR3 is 13 residues. Germline V gene data show CDR1 as GTSNPN and CDR2 as SVGIG (reference sequence). The CDR3 DNA follows: TGTGCCTGGAGTGTATCTGGTGGCTCTGCCCACACCTTC. Protein sequence: CAWSVSGGSAHTF.